Following are 20 T cell receptor beta chains from one sample sequenced in a study of blood T cell repertoires in COVID-19. TCRdb keeps only in-frame clones here, not all; method: immunoSEQ multiplex PCR. This table holds 72,000 or so clones, about three quarters found once. Sequenced sample: peripheral blood. These receptors were taken from a human donor in a cohort sampled during active COVID-19.

V and J are TRBV28 and TRBJ2-7; possible D gene TRBD1, 6 bases. Trimming took off 11 bases at V and 5 bases at J, with 16 bases between the two ends. The germline CDR1 and CDR2 sequences are MDHEN and SYDVKM. This CDR3 comprises 12 residues. CDR3 sequence (DNA): TGTGCCTCCCCTAATCAGGGGCACGAGCAGTACTTC. Translated: CASPNQGHEQYF.

V and J are TRBV10-1 and TRBJ2-3; 9 positions agree with TRBD2. The V gene end was trimmed by 5 bases and the J gene end by 5 bases; junction bases not matched to a gene: 11. This CDR3 has 16 residues. Germline loops: CDR1 WNHNN, CDR2 SYGVQD (reference sequence). In nucleotides, the CDR3 is TGCGCCAGCAGTTTTGATTCAGCGGGAGGTAAAGATACGCAGTATTTT. This translates into CASSFDSAGGKDTQYF.

The V call is TRBV11-2, the J call TRBJ2-2, with a possible D match to TRBD1 (8 bases). The germline gives CDR1 SGHAT, CDR2 FQNNGV. The CDR3 spans 19 residues. Trimming cost V 1 base and J 7 bases, with 25 bases left between them. The CDR3 reads CASSLGQGSRGSSIGELFF. Written as DNA, the CDR3 is TGTGCCAGCAGCTTAGGACAGGGGAGTCGCGGGAGTAGTATCGGGGAGCTGTTTTTT.

This chain links TRBV7-9 with TRBJ1-2, with D maybe TRBD1 (5 bases). Germline V gene sequence: CDR1 SEHNR, CDR2 FQNEAQ (reference sequence). CDR3 length equals 15 residues. Trimming removed 5 bases at V and 7 bases at J, with 20 bases between. This chain's CDR3 is CASSLEIGGSGGYTF. CDR3 DNA sequence: TGTGCCAGCAGCCTAGAAATCGGGGGGAGCGGTGGCTACACCTTC.

This chain uses TRBV11-1 with TRBJ2-7; D perhaps matches TRBD2 (7 bases). Germline V gene sequence: CDR1 SGHAT, CDR2 FQDESV (reference sequence). Trimming cost V 5 bases and J 0 bases, with 17 bases left between them. The CDR3 consists of 16 residues. CDR3: CASSPRGAQSSYEQYF. The CDR3 coding sequence is TGTGCCAGCAGCCCCCGGGGGGCTCAGAGCTCCTACGAGCAGTACTTC.

The chain employs TRBV20-1 and TRBJ1-4; 11 bases agree with TRBD1. V dropped 3 bases and J dropped 8; count of bases not matched to a gene: 11. The CDR3 sequence is 16 residues long. Germline-derived CDR1 and CDR2 are DFQATT and SNEGSKA (reference sequence). This CDR3 reads CSASLIAGTGGEKLFF. Here the CDR3 DNA reads TGCAGTGCTAGTCTCATAGCCGGGACAGGGGGAGAAAAACTGTTTTTT.

The chain combines TRBV14 with TRBJ2-7, with 7 bases fitting TRBD2. Germline assignment: CDR1 SGHDN and CDR2 FVKESK. The CDR3 runs to 13 residues. Trimming removed 5 bases from V and 4 bases from J; junction bases left unmatched: 5. The CDR3: CASSLSGGYEQYF. Written as DNA, the CDR3 is TGTGCCAGCAGCTTGTCCGGGGGGTACGAGCAGTACTTC.

The V gene is TRBV3-1 (or the pseudogene TRBV3-2), the J gene TRBJ2-7; TRBD2 aligns across 10 bases. The V segment lost 4 bases and the J segment 5 bases; nucleotides outside the gene matches: 8. CDR1 is LGHDT, CDR2 YNNKEL, per germline (reference sequence). The CDR3 is 15 residues long. CDR3 region: CASSRTSGPQDEQYF. The CDR3 region has the DNA TGTGCCAGCAGCCGGACTAGCGGTCCACAGGACGAGCAGTACTTC.

V gene TRBV11-2 combines with J gene TRBJ2-3, with TRBD2 matching over 9 bases. The J segment lost 0 bases and the V segment lost 4 bases, leaving 11 bases of the junction unmatched. Germline-derived CDR1 and CDR2 are SGHAT and FQNNGV. This CDR3 has 18 residues. In nucleotides, the CDR3 is TGTGCCAGCAGCTACCCGACTAGCGGCTCGACTAGCACAGATACGCAGTATTTT. It translates to CASSYPTSGSTSTDTQYF.

This clone appeared once. V gene TRBV7-9 combines with J gene TRBJ2-3; 7 nucleotides agree with TRBD2. Per germline, CDR1 SEHNR and CDR2 FQNEAQ (reference sequence). CDR3 length equals 14 residues. J was trimmed by 8 bases and V by 5 bases; bases with no gene match: 10. The CDR3: CASSELTGGATQYF. The CDR3 coding sequence is TGTGCCAGCAGCGAGTTAACGGGAGGAGCTACGCAGTATTTT.

Only one count was recorded for this clone. This chain uses TRBV5-6 with TRBJ1-1; D remains unclear. V was clipped by 2 bases and J by 3 bases, with 8 bases between them. Germline-derived CDR1 and CDR2 are SGHDT and YYEEEE. The CDR3 extends over 13 amino acids. The DNA for the CDR3 is TGTGCCAGCAGCTTCGGCGGGGACACTGAAGCTTTCTTT. Residues: CASSFGGDTEAFF.

DNA for the CDR3: TGCGCCAGCAGCCAAGATGACAACTCCTACAATGAGCAGTTCTTC. Translation gives CASSQDDNSYNEQFF. This chain connects TRBV4-1 to TRBJ2-1; D call uncertain. The CDR3 has 15 amino acids. Germline CDR1 is MGHRA and CDR2 is YSYEKL. V was pared by 0 bases and J by 0 bases, with 6 bases between.

The V gene is TRBV27, the J gene TRBJ1-5; 9 nucleotides line up with TRBD1. The CDR3 consists of 13 residues. V trimming: 8 bases; J trimming: 4 bases; junction bases outside the gene matches: 3. Germline assignment: CDR1 MNHEY and CDR2 SMNVEV (reference sequence). The DNA of the CDR3 is TGTGCCAGCGGGACAGGGAAGAATCAGCCCCAGCATTTT. As protein: CASGTGKNQPQHF.

The J gene is TRBJ2-2, the V gene TRBV21-1; the table's D call of TRBD2 was not tested on the DNA. TRBV21-1 constitutes a pseudogene. The CDR3 covers 18 residues. The CDR3 is CASSPRGGAGWNTGELFF. The CDR3 DNA is TGTGCCAGCAGCCCTCGGGGGGGGGCTGGTTGGAACACCGGGGAGCTGTTTTTT.

V gene TRBV6-5 combines with J gene TRBJ2-1; 8 bases line up with TRBD1. V gave up 1 base and J gave up 7 bases; unmatched junction bases: 6. Germline V gene sequence: CDR1 MNHEY, CDR2 SVGAGI. This CDR3 region has 15 residues. CDR3 protein: CASSYWTGSGNEQFF. The CDR3 DNA reads as TGTGCCAGCAGTTACTGGACAGGGAGTGGAAATGAGCAGTTCTTC.

The CDR3 nucleotides read TGTGCCAGCAGAACAGACAGGGGGCCTGGTCAGCCCCAGCATTTT. Protein: CASRTDRGPGQPQHF. J is TRBJ1-5 and V is TRBV7-9; 10 nucleotides align to TRBD1. This CDR3 is built from 15 residues. CDR1 and CDR2 from the germline V gene are SEHNR and FQNEAQ (reference sequence). Germline trimming cut 6 bases from V and 6 bases from J; bases unmatched to any gene: 8.

This clone was picked up one time. An end of the junction does not agree with germline; a read error may underlie this. The V call is TRBV6-5, the J call TRBJ2-5, with 10 bases that match TRBD2. CDR1 and CDR2 from the germline V gene are MNHEY and SVGAGI. The CDR3 runs 15 residues. The CDR3 is CASSSISGRGEAQYF. The DNA for the CDR3 is TGTGCCAGCAGCTCCATAAGCGGGAGGGGAGAGGCCCAGTACTTC.

The chain carries TRBV28 and TRBJ1-1, with no clear D. V lost 4 bases to trimming and J lost 3 bases, with 21 bases between them. From germline, CDR1 is MDHEN and CDR2 SYDVKM. The length of the CDR3 is 17 residues. The CDR3 region is CASSSPTFGEHYTEAFF. In nucleotides, the CDR3 is TGTGCCAGCAGTTCCCCGACCTTTGGAGAACATTACACTGAAGCTTTCTTT.

The CDR3 bases are TGTGCCAGCAGGATAGCGGGGGGGGAGACCCAGTACTTC. Translation gives CASRIAGGETQYF. The rearrangement links TRBV12-3 or TRBV12-4 to TRBJ2-5; 11 bases match TRBD2. V lost 6 bases and J lost 5; bases outside the gene matches: 2. The CDR3 spans 13 residues.

This clone was observed a few times. The chain is built from TRBV7-9 and TRBJ1-3; tentatively, D is TRBD1 (6 bases). V dropped 4 bases and J dropped 3 bases, with 13 bases sitting between them. The CDR3 contains 15 residues. CDR1 is SEHNR, CDR2 FQNEAQ, per germline (reference sequence). The CDR3 here is CASSSITGSGNTIYF. In DNA, the CDR3 is TGTGCCAGCAGCTCGATTACAGGGAGTGGAAACACCATATATTTT. Supplemented by reference TRBV7-9 and TRBJ1-3, the full variable domain reads DTGVSQNPRHKITKRGQNVTFRCDPISEHNRLYWYRQTLGQGPEFLTYFQNEAQLEKSRLLSDRFSAERPKGSFSTLEIQRTEQGDSAMYLCASSSITGSGNTIYFGEGSWLTVV.